This note documents a single TCR beta chain sequence. The source of the sample is a study of T cells after somatic rescue of genetic block. TCRdb keeps only in-frame clones here, not all; method: immunoSEQ multiplex PCR. Here the sample spans 110,000 or so clones, under 95% being singletons. The sequence derives from a woman between 18 and 29 years old. What was sequenced was peripheral blood mononuclear cells (PBMCs).

This chain's CDR3 is CASGPPTESYEQYF. CDR3 in DNA: TGTGCTAGTGGTCCCCCCACAGAATCCTACGAGCAGTACTTC. The chain carries TRBV12-5 and TRBJ2-7; no reliable D call. The germline V gene encodes CDR1 LGHNT and CDR2 FRNRAP. The CDR3 spans 14 residues. With 5 bases removed from V and 1 base from J, the gap between germline ends came to 12 bases.